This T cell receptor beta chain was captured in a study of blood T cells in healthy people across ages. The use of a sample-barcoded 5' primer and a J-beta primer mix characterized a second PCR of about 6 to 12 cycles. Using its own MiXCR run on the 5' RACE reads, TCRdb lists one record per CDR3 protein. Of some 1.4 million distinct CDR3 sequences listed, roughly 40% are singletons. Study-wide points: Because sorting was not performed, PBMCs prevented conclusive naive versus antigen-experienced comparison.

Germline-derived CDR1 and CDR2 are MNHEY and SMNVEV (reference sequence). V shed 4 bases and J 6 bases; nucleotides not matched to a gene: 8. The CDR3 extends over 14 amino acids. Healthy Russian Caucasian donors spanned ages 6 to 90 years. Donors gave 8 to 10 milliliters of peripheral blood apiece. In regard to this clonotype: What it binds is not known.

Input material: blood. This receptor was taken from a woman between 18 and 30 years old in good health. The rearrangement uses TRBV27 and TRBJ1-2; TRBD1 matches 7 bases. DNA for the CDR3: TGTGCCAGCAGTTCCCCAGGGGGTGTCGATGGCTACACCTTC. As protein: CASSSPGGVDGYTF.